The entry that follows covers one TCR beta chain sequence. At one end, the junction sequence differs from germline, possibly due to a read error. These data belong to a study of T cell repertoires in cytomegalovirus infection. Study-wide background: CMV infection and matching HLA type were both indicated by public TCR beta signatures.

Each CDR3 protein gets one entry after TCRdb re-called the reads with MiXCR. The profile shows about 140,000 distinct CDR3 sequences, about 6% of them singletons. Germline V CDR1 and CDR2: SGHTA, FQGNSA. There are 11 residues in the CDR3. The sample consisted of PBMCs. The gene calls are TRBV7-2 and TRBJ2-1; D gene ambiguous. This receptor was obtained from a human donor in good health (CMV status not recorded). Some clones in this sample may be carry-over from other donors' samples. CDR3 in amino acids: CASSAASEQLF. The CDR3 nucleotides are TGTGCCAGCAGCGCCGCTAGTGAGCAGTTATTC.